This TCR beta chain was identified in a study of cytomegalovirus exposure and HLA in healthy donors. A few counts support this clone. The PCR used 60 Vbeta and 13 Jbeta primers. Assay used: immunoSEQ multiplex PCR; TCRdb lists only in-frame clones, some missing. This table holds roughly 180,000 clones, 75% to 85% found once. The CDR3 contains 15 residues. The germline CDR1 and CDR2 sequences are MDHEN and SYDVKM. Deletions cut 6 bases from V and 0 bases from J, with 12 bases between. This TCR was sampled from a girl under 18 in good health and CMV-seropositive. The chain employs TRBV28 and TRBJ1-3; D gene uncertain. The sample taken for sequencing was PBMCs. The CDR3 region is CASSLPSGSGNTIYF. Here the CDR3 DNA reads TGTGCCAGCAGCCTCCCTTCAGGCTCTGGAAACACCATATATTTT.